The 5 T cell receptor beta chains below come from one sample, sequenced in a study of shared clonotypes between healthy human individuals. Produced via immunoSEQ multiplex PCR; TCRdb's table is partial and in-frame only. Of about 380,000 clones in the sample, approximately 96% were seen once. Material: memory CD8+ T cells sorted from blood. Subset meaning: CD45RO+ cells pooled with CCR7-negative TemRA cells. The receptors originated from a man younger than 45 in good health.

This clone was detected only once. The J gene is TRBJ2-3, the V gene TRBV5-1; 7 bases agree with TRBD2. The CDR3 is made up of 13 amino acids. Germline loops: CDR1 SGHRS, CDR2 YFSETQ. With 3 bases clipped from V and 2 bases from J, the junction kept 0 bases outside the gene matches. In DNA, the CDR3 is TGCGCCAGCAGCTGGGACTACACAGATACGCAGTATTTT. Residues: CASSWDYTDTQYF.

The gene calls are TRBV28 and TRBJ2-3; tentatively, D is TRBD2 (6 bases). Germline values: CDR1 MDHEN, CDR2 SYDVKM. V gave up 5 bases and J gave up 3 bases, with 18 bases separating them. CDR3 length: 16 amino acids. The CDR3, as DNA: TGTGCCAGCAGTGGGGCTGTAGGGGCGGGGACAGATACGCAGTATTTT. Its translation: CASSGAVGAGTDTQYF.

V gene TRBV11-2 combines with J gene TRBJ2-1; 7 positions match TRBD2. The CDR3 totals 15 residues. Trimming at V came to 1 base and at J to 2 bases, leaving 2 bases not matched to a gene. Germline-derived CDR1 and CDR2 are SGHAT and FQNNGV. The CDR3 here is CASSLVAGAYNEQFF. CDR3 bases: TGTGCCAGCAGCTTAGTTGCGGGAGCCTACAATGAGCAGTTCTTC. Drawing the rest from reference TRBV11-2 and TRBJ2-1, the complete variable domain is EAGVAQSPRYKIIEKRQSVAFWCNPISGHATLYWYQQILGQGPKLLIQFQNNGVVDDSQLPKDRFSAERLKGVDSTLKIQPAKLEDSAVYLCASSLVAGAYNEQFFGPGTRLTVL.

V and J are TRBV30 and TRBJ1-2, with TRBD1 matching 9 bases. J lost 4 bases, V lost 7 bases, and 10 bases had no gene match. This CDR3 is 14 amino acids long. The germline CDR1 and CDR2 sequences are GTSNPN and SVGIG (reference sequence). CDR3 sequence reads: CASRTGEGSYGYTF. The DNA of the CDR3 is TGTGCCTCTAGGACAGGGGAGGGTAGCTATGGCTACACCTTC.

V usage is TRBV5-5 and J usage is TRBJ1-6, with 8 bases fitting TRBD1. Germline CDR1 SGHKS, CDR2 YYEKEE (reference sequence). This CDR3 spans 17 amino acids. With V trimmed by 0 bases and J by 8 bases, 10 bases remained unmatched. CDR3 in amino acids: CASSLGVRAQGDSPLHF. The CDR3 DNA reads as TGTGCCAGCAGCTTGGGGGTGAGGGCACAGGGGGATTCACCCCTCCACTTT.